The 32 T cell receptor beta chains presented below share a single source sample, sequenced in a study of blood T cell repertoires in COVID-19. The method was immunoSEQ multiplex PCR; TCRdb's version includes in-frame clones alone and lacks a portion of them. In the table there are 350,000 to 500,000 clones, roughly 84% of which are singletons. The material sequenced was PBMCs or T cells enriched from blood (not recorded which). Source of these receptors: a woman under 30 who had been exposed to COVID-19.

The V call is TRBV29-1, the J call TRBJ1-3; tentatively, D is TRBD1 (6 bases). Per germline, CDR1 SQVTM and CDR2 ANQGSEA. The CDR3 has 14 amino acids. V was pared by 7 bases and J by 0 bases, with 13 bases between. The CDR3 nucleotides read TGCAGCGAAGGGGGGGGTCTCTCTGGAAACACCATATATTTT. It translates to CSEGGGLSGNTIYF.

The chain employs TRBV3-1 (or the pseudogene TRBV3-2) and TRBJ1-1; possibly TRBD1 for D (6 bases). V gave up 4 bases and J gave up 1 base, with 13 bases separating them. CDR3 length equals 15 residues. In germline, CDR1 is LGHDT, CDR2 YNNKEL (reference sequence). The CDR3, as DNA: TGTGCCAGCAGCCTGCGGGGAGGGGGGAACACTGAAGCTTTCTTT. Protein: CASSLRGGGNTEAFF.

V is TRBV5-1 and J is TRBJ2-1; 10 positions agree with TRBD2. CDR1 and CDR2 from the germline V gene are SGHRS and YFSETQ. The CDR3 has 14 amino acids. V trimming: 4 bases; J trimming: 7 bases; junction bases outside the gene matches: 5. CDR3 in amino acids: CASSTTSGSNEQFF. The CDR3 nucleotides are TGCGCCAGCAGCACGACTAGCGGGTCTAATGAGCAGTTCTTC.

The chain joins TRBV12-3 or TRBV12-4 to TRBJ1-3; 7 nucleotides align to TRBD1. The ends lost 9 bases at V and 11 bases at J; junction bases unmatched: 10. The CDR3 totals 12 residues. The CDR3 loop is CASPGGRGPIYF. In DNA, the CDR3 is TGTGCCAGTCCAGGGGGGCGCGGGCCCATATATTTT.

The V call is TRBV3-1 (or the pseudogene TRBV3-2), the J call TRBJ2-7; D possibly corresponds to TRBD2 (5 bases). Trimming pared 4 bases from V and 3 bases from J, leaving 7 bases between. The CDR3 is 12 residues long. Germline V gene lookup returns CDR1 LGHDT and CDR2 YNNKEL (reference sequence). The DNA of the CDR3 is TGTGCCAGCAGCCGGGGAGACTACGAGCAGTACTTC. Amino acid sequence: CASSRGDYEQYF.

This clone was observed once. J is TRBJ2-7 and V is TRBV5-6, with a weak D call TRBD1 (6 bases). CDR3 length: 13 residues. V was clipped by 5 bases and J by 9 bases, with 18 bases between them. Germline V gene lookup returns CDR1 SGHDT and CDR2 YYEEEE. The CDR3 spells CASSSNRALGQYF. For the CDR3, the DNA is TGTGCCAGCAGTTCGAACAGGGCGCTGGGGCAGTACTTC.

This clone was detected once. This rearrangement joins TRBV5-5 to TRBJ1-4; 9 bases map to TRBD1. The CDR3 covers 15 residues. After removal of 0 bases from V and 8 bases from J, the junction contained 5 bases not matched to a gene. CDR1 SGHKS and CDR2 YYEKEE come from the germline V gene (reference sequence). Here the CDR3 reads CASSLAGQGREKLFF. Written as DNA, the CDR3 is TGTGCCAGCAGCTTGGCGGGACAGGGACGGGAAAAACTGTTTTTT.

V is TRBV14 and J is TRBJ2-1, with TRBD2 as a possible D gene (6 bases). V lost 1 base to trimming and J lost 6 bases, with 13 bases between them. The CDR3 is 15 amino acids. Germline V CDR1 and CDR2: SGHDN, FVKESK. CDR3 region: CASSQGALGGNEQFF. CDR3 DNA: TGTGCCAGCAGCCAAGGCGCCTTGGGGGGCAATGAGCAGTTCTTC.

V usage is TRBV3-1 (or the pseudogene TRBV3-2) and J usage is TRBJ2-3; a weak D match, TRBD2 (7 bases). Trimming took 2 bases from V and 3 from J, leaving 18 bases between them. Germline V gene data show CDR1 as LGHDT and CDR2 as YNNKEL (reference sequence). The CDR3 length is 17 residues. CDR3 region: CASSQISGGGLTDTQYF. The CDR3 nucleotides are TGTGCCAGCAGCCAAATCTCTGGGGGGGGGCTAACAGATACGCAGTATTTT.

The V call is TRBV7-9, the J call TRBJ2-1; D is possibly TRBD1 (6 bases). V gave up 5 bases and J gave up 0 bases, with 20 bases separating them. CDR3 length: 18 amino acids. Germline values: CDR1 SEHNR, CDR2 FQNEAQ (reference sequence). CDR3: CASSAHGVQGGSYNEQFF. The CDR3 DNA is TGTGCCAGCAGCGCCCACGGGGTGCAAGGGGGCTCCTACAATGAGCAGTTCTTC.

This clone was observed a handful of times. The chain joins TRBV5-8 to TRBJ2-7; D is ambiguous. Germline CDR1 SGHTS, CDR2 YDEGEE. Trimming pared 4 bases from V and 7 bases from J, leaving 21 bases between. This CDR3 contains 15 residues. The CDR3 region has the DNA TGTGCCAGCAGCCCGACCTCCGCCGCGTCTAGGGAGCAGTACTTC. Protein sequence: CASSPTSAASREQYF.

The chain uses TRBV7-9 and TRBJ2-1; 9 bases map to TRBD1. This CDR3 has 13 residues. The germline V gene has CDR1 SEHNR and CDR2 FQNEAQ (reference sequence). V was pared by 5 bases and J by 6 bases, with 2 bases of the junction left unmatched. CDR3: CASSPQGANEQFF. The CDR3 DNA is TGTGCCAGCAGCCCACAGGGGGCCAATGAGCAGTTCTTC.

About this clone itself: The junction does not match germline at one end; this may be a read error. The chain links TRBV4-1 to TRBJ2-1, with TRBD1 identical over 7 bases. The germline gives CDR1 MGHRA, CDR2 YSYEKL. The CDR3 runs 16 residues. The CDR3 loop reads CASSEEDRPPHREQFF. CDR3 in DNA: TGCGCCAGCAGCGAAGAGGACAGGCCGCCTCACCGTGAGCAGTTCTTC.

The V gene is TRBV5-6, the J gene TRBJ1-2; D is perhaps TRBD1 (5 bases). Trimming removed 0 bases at V and 4 bases at J, with 7 bases between. This CDR3 contains 13 residues. Germline V gives CDR1 SGHDT, CDR2 YYEEEE. CDR3 coding DNA: TGTGCCAGCAGCTTGGGGACACTCTATGGCTACACCTTC. Its protein is CASSLGTLYGYTF.

V and J are TRBV29-1 and TRBJ2-5; TRBD1 aligns across 9 bases. Per germline, CDR1 SQVTM and CDR2 ANQGSEA. The CDR3 runs to 14 residues. As DNA, the CDR3 is TGCAGGGGGTCCCGGACAGGGGTCCAAGAGACCCAGTACTTC. Translating gives CRGSRTGVQETQYF.

The chain uses TRBV6-5 and TRBJ2-2; weak D call: TRBD2 (5 bases). Trimming stripped 0 bases from V and 0 bases from J, with 8 bases between. In germline, CDR1 is MNHEY, CDR2 SVGAGI. The length of the CDR3 is 16 residues. The CDR3 nucleotides read TGTGCCAGCAGTTACTCGAGGAGGACGAACACCGGGGAGCTGTTTTTT. Protein: CASSYSRRTNTGELFF.

V gene TRBV2 combines with J gene TRBJ1-1; D may be TRBD1 (6 bases). The CDR3 sequence is 15 residues long. V was clipped by 0 bases and J by 8 bases, with 16 bases between them. CDR1 and CDR2 (germline): SNHLY, FYNNEI. As DNA, the CDR3 is TGTGCCAGCAGTGAAGCATTTCAGGGGAAAGGGGAAGCTTTCTTT. Protein: CASSEAFQGKGEAFF. The whole variable domain, remainder taken from reference TRBV2 and TRBJ1-1, is EPEVTQTPSHQVTQMGQEVILRCVPISNHLYFYWYRQILGQKVEFLVSFYNNEISEKSEIFDDQFSVERPDGSNFTLKIRSTKLEDSAMYFCASSEAFQGKGEAFFGQGTRLTVV.

The CDR3 DNA reads as TGTGCCAGCTCACTACAAGAGACCCAGTACTTC. Residues: CASSLQETQYF. The gene calls are TRBV18 and TRBJ2-5; D unresolved. V was trimmed by 4 bases and J by 2 bases, leaving 2 bases between them. The CDR3 spans 11 residues. Germline CDR1 and CDR2: KGHSH and LQKENI.

This clone was found once. CDR3 nucleotide sequence: TGTGCCAGCAGTTTTCAGGGGTCCTACGAGCAGTACTTC. It is translated as CASSFQGSYEQYF. The rearrangement uses TRBV28 and TRBJ2-7; D perhaps matches TRBD1 (6 bases). Germline CDR1 is MDHEN and CDR2 is SYDVKM. The V gene lost 3 bases and the J gene lost 1 base, with 7 bases spanning the gap. The CDR3 is 13 residues long.

The rearrangement uses TRBV6-5 and TRBJ2-6, with TRBD2 as a possible D gene (6 bases). Between the trimmed V and J ends, which lost 8 bases and 4 bases, there was a span of 15 bases. Germline V gene lookup returns CDR1 MNHEY and CDR2 SVGAGI. The CDR3 extends over 15 amino acids. CDR3 amino acids: CASPPPGVGANVLTF. In DNA, the CDR3 is TGTGCCAGCCCGCCGCCGGGGGTCGGGGCCAACGTCCTGACTTTC.

The genes are TRBV7-8 and TRBJ1-2, with 9 bases matching TRBD1. This CDR3 is 15 amino acids long. Germline CDR1 SGHVS, CDR2 FQNEAQ. The V segment lost 1 base and the J segment 2 bases; nucleotides outside the gene matches: 2. Here the CDR3 reads CASSLGDRENYGYTF. DNA of the CDR3: TGTGCCAGCAGCTTAGGGGACAGGGAGAACTATGGCTACACCTTC. The full variable domain, its missing parts supplied by reference TRBV7-8 and TRBJ1-2, is GAGVSQSPRYKVAKRGQDVALRCDPISGHVSLFWYQQALGQGPEFLTYFQNEAQLDKSGLPSDRFFAERPEGSVSTLKIQRTQQEDSAVYLCASSLGDRENYGYTFGSGTRLTVV.

The CDR3 loop is CAITDWAGHEQYF. DNA of the CDR3: TGTGCCATCACCGACTGGGCAGGGCACGAGCAGTACTTC. The chain has TRBV10-3 and TRBJ2-7, with TRBD1 as a possible D gene (5 bases). The germline V and J ends were trimmed by 7 bases and 5 bases, with 15 bases remaining between them. The CDR3 has 13 amino acids. In germline, CDR1 is ENHRY, CDR2 SYGVKD.

A word on this clone: Other DNA variants within this sample encode the same CDR3. CDR3 residues: CASSLTGEAFF. The CDR3 DNA reads TGTGCCAGCAGTCTGACAGGTGAAGCTTTCTTT. The J gene is TRBJ1-1, the V gene TRBV28, with D maybe TRBD1 (6 bases). Germline CDR1 is MDHEN and CDR2 is SYDVKM. Trimming took 5 bases from V and 7 from J, leaving 8 bases between them. The CDR3 spans 11 residues.

V is TRBV5-1 and J is TRBJ1-6; D is undetermined. CDR1 is SGHRS and CDR2 is YFSETQ in the germline V gene. Trimming pared 4 bases from V and 0 bases from J, leaving 11 bases between. There are 16 residues in the CDR3. The CDR3 DNA is TGCGCCAGCAGCCCGGAGGGCCCCTCCTATAATTCACCCCTCCACTTT. As protein: CASSPEGPSYNSPLHF.

This chain links TRBV5-1 with TRBJ2-7, with 11 nucleotides matching TRBD2. V trimming: 6 bases; J trimming: 3 bases; junction bases outside the gene matches: 5. The CDR3 is made up of 14 amino acids. Germline values: CDR1 SGHRS, CDR2 YFSETQ. DNA of the CDR3: TGCGCCAGCATGGTGACTAGCGGGATCTACGAGCAGTACTTC. Translating it yields CASMVTSGIYEQYF.

This clone was seen a few times. The chain employs TRBV27 and TRBJ2-3; maybe TRBD2 (6 bases). Germline V lookup: CDR1 MNHEY, CDR2 SMNVEV (reference sequence). The CDR3 runs to 16 residues. V lost 1 base and J 0 bases, leaving 11 bases between the germline ends. The DNA for the CDR3 is TGTGCCAGCAGTTTATGGGGGGACCCTAGCACAGATACGCAGTATTTT. Amino acid sequence: CASSLWGDPSTDTQYF.

As DNA, the CDR3 is TGTGCCAGCAGTTATCGGAGGGGGGGGTGGGATCAGCCCCAGCATTTT. Translating it yields CASSYRRGGWDQPQHF. The chain is built from TRBV6-5 and TRBJ1-5; possible D gene TRBD1, 6 bases. Germline lookup yields CDR1 MNHEY and CDR2 SVGAGI. Trimming took 3 bases from V and 5 from J, leaving 17 bases between them. The CDR3 contains 16 residues.

V is TRBV6-2 or TRBV6-3 and J is TRBJ1-2; D is unclear. The CDR3 contains 11 residues. Trimming stripped 4 bases from V and 5 bases from J, with 5 bases between. Germline CDR1 is MNHEY and CDR2 is SVGEGT. The CDR3 region has the DNA TGTGCCAGCAGTTCTCTATATGGCTACACCTTC. This sequence encodes CASSSLYGYTF.

The chain couples TRBV6-2 or TRBV6-3 to TRBJ1-1; 7 bases align to TRBD1. The CDR3 length is 15 residues. With 1 base clipped from V and 3 bases from J, the junction kept 5 bases outside the gene matches. CDR1 is MNHEY and CDR2 is SVGEGT in the germline V gene. The CDR3 DNA sequence: TGTGCCAGCAGTTACTTAAGGGGACAGTACACTGAAGCTTTCTTT. Amino acid sequence: CASSYLRGQYTEAFF.

The J gene is TRBJ2-7, the V gene TRBV19; a possible D gene is TRBD1 (6 bases). The germline CDR1 and CDR2 sequences are LNHDA and SQIVND (reference sequence). The CDR3 has 16 amino acids. Trimming pared 2 bases from V and 1 base from J, leaving 15 bases between. The CDR3 sequence: CASSIQGSSGSYEQYF. In DNA form, the CDR3 reads TGTGCCAGTAGTATACAGGGGTCCTCTGGTTCCTACGAGCAGTACTTC.

V gene TRBV11-2 combines with J gene TRBJ2-1; 8 bases agree with TRBD1. The germline gives CDR1 SGHAT, CDR2 FQNNGV. The CDR3 length is 15 residues. After removal of 5 bases from V and 2 bases from J, the junction contained 5 bases not matched to a gene. The CDR3 DNA reads as TGTGCCAGCAGCCCCAACAGGGGGACCTACAATGAGCAGTTCTTC. Translation: CASSPNRGTYNEQFF.

The V and J genes are TRBV18 and TRBJ1-6; 7 bases line up with TRBD1. There are 16 residues in the CDR3. With V trimmed by 2 bases and J by 7 bases, 8 bases remained unmatched. The germline V gene has CDR1 KGHSH and CDR2 LQKENI. The CDR3 is CASSPGQGGRNSPLHF. The DNA of the CDR3 is TGTGCCAGCTCACCAGGGCAGGGGGGTAGGAATTCACCCCTCCACTTT. Using reference TRBV18 and TRBJ1-6 for the parts outside the CDR3, the full variable domain is NAGVMQNPRHLVRRRGQEARLRCSPMKGHSHVYWYRQLPEEGLKFMVYLQKENIIDESGMPKERFSAEFPKEGPSILRIQQVVRGDSAAYFCASSPGQGGRNSPLHFGNGTRLTVT.